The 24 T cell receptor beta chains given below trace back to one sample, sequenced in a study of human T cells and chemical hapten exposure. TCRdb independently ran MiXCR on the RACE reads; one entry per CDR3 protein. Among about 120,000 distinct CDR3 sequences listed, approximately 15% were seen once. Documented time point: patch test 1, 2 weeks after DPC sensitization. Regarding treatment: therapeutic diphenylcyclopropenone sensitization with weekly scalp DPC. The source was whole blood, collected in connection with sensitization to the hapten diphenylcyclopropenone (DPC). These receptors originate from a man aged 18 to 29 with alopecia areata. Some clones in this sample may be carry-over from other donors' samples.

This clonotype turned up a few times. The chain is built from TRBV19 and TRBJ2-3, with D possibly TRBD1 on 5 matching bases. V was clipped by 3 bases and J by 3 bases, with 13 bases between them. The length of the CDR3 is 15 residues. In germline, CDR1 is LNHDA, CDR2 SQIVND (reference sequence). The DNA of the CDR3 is TGTGCCAGTAGTATTTCCCTCGGACAAACAGATACGCAGTATTTT. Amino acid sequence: CASSISLGQTDTQYF.

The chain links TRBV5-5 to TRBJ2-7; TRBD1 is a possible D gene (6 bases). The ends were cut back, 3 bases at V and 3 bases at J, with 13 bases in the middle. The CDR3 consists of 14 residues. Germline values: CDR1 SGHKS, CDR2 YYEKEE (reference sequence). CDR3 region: CASSSQGSDYEQYF. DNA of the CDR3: TGTGCCAGCAGCTCCCAGGGGTCGGACTACGAGCAGTACTTC.

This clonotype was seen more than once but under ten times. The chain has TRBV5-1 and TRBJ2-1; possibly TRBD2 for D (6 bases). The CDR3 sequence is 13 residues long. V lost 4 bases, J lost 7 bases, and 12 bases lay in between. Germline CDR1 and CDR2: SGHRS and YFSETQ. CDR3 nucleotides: TGCGCCAGCAGCGGGATAGCGGCTAATGAGCAGTTCTTC. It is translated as CASSGIAANEQFF. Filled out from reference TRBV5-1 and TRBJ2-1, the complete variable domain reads KAGVTQTPRYLIKTRGQQVTLSCSPISGHRSVSWYQQTPGQGLQFLFEYFSETQRNKGNFPGRFSGRQFSNSRSEMNVSTLELGDSALYLCASSGIAANEQFFGPGTRLTVL.

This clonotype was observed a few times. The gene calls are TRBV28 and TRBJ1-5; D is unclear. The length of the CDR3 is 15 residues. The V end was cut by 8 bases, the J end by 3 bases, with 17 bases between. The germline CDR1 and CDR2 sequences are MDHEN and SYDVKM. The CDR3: CASHTGSTLNQPQHF. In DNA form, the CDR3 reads TGTGCCAGCCACACTGGGTCCACCCTCAATCAGCCCCAGCATTTT.

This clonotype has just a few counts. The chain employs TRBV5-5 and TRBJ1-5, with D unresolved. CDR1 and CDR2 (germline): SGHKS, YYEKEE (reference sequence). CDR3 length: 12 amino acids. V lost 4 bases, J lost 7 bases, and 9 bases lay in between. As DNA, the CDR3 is TGTGCCAGCAGCCTAGGGAGCCAGCCCCAGCATTTT. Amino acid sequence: CASSLGSQPQHF.

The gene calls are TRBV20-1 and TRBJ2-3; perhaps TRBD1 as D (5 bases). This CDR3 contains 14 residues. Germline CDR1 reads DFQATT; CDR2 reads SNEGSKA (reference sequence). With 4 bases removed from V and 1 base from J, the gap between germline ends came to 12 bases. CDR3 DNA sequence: TGCAGTGCTATGACAGCTGGGGGCACAGATACGCAGTATTTT. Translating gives CSAMTAGGTDTQYF.

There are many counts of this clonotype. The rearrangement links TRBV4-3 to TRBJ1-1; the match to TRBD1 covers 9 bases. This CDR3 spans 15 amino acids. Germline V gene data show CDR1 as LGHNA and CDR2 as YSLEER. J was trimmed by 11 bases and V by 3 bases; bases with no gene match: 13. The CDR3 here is CASSQGVTGGLGAFF. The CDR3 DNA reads TGCGCCAGCAGCCAGGGTGTCACAGGGGGCCTTGGGGCTTTCTTT.

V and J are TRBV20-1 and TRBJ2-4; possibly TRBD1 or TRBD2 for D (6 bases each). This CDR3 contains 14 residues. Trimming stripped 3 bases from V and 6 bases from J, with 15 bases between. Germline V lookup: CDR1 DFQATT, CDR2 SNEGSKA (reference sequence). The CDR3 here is CSARPPGGTNIQYF. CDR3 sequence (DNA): TGCAGTGCTAGGCCCCCCGGGGGCACAAACATTCAGTACTTC.

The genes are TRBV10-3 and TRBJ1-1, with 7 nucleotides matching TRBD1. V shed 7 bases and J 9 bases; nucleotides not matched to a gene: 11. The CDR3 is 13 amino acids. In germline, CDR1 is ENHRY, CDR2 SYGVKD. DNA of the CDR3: TGTGCCATCAACCTCGACAGGGCGGATAAAGCTTTCTTT. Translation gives CAINLDRADKAFF.

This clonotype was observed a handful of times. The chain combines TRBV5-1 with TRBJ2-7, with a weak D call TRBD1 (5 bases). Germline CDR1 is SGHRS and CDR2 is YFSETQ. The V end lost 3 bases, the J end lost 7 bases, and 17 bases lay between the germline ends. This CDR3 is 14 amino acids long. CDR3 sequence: CASSWAGFQSEQYF. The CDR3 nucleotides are TGCGCCAGCAGCTGGGCAGGGTTTCAATCGGAGCAGTACTTC.

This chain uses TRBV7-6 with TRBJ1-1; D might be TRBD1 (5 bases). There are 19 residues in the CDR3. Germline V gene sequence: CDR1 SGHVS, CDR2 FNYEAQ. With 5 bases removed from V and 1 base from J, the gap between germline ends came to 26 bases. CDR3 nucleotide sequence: TGTGCCAGCAGCCGGGACCCACGTCGAACAAGGAGAAGGAACACTGAAGCTTTCTTT. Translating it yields CASSRDPRRTRRRNTEAFF.

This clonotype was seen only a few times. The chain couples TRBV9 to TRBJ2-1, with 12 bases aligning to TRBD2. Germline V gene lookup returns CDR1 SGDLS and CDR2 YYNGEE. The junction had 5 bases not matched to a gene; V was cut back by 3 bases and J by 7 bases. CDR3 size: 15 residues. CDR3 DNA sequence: TGTGCCAGCAGCGGGGGACTAGCGGGTAGAAATGAGCAGTTCTTC. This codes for CASSGGLAGRNEQFF.

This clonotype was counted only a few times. CDR3 DNA: TGTGCCAGCAGAGTAGGGACAGTCAACACTGAAGCTTTCTTT. Its protein is CASRVGTVNTEAFF. The gene calls are TRBV6-6 and TRBJ1-1; 7 bases are a match to TRBD1. The length of the CDR3 is 14 residues. V lost 6 bases and J lost 2; bases outside the gene matches: 6. CDR1 and CDR2 (germline): MNHNY, SVGAGI (reference sequence).

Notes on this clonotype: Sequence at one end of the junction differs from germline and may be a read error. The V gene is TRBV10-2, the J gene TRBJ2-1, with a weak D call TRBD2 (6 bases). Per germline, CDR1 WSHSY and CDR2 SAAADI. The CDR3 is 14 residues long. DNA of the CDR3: TGCGTCAGCAGTGATGGCGGGGCCTACAATGAGCAGTTCTTC. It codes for CVSSDGGAYNEQFF.

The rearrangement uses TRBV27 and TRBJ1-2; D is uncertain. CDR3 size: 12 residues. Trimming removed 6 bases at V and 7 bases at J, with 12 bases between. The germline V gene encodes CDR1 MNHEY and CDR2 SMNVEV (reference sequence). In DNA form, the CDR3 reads TGTGCCAGCAGCTCCGGCGCTTTTGGCTACACCTTC. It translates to CASSSGAFGYTF.

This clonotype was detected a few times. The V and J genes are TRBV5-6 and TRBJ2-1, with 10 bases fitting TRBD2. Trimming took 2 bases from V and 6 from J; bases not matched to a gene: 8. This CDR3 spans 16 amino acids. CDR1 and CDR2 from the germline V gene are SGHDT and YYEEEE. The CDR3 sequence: CASSLKRGGLLNEQFF. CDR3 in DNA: TGTGCCAGCAGCTTAAAGCGGGGGGGCCTCCTCAATGAGCAGTTCTTC.

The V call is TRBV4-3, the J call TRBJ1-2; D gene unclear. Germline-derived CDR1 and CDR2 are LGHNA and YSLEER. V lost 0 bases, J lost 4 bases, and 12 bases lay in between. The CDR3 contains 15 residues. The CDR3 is CASSQDLKVIYGYTF. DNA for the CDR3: TGCGCCAGCAGCCAAGATCTAAAAGTTATCTATGGCTACACCTTC.

CDR3 sequence reads: CASSSGAQHF. DNA of the CDR3: TGTGCCAGCAGTTCCGGAGCCCAGCATTTT. V usage is TRBV6-2 or TRBV6-3 and J usage is TRBJ1-5; D unresolved. Trimming took off 4 bases at V and 11 bases at J, with 6 bases between the two ends. This CDR3 comprises 10 residues. The germline V gene encodes CDR1 MNHEY and CDR2 SVGEGT.

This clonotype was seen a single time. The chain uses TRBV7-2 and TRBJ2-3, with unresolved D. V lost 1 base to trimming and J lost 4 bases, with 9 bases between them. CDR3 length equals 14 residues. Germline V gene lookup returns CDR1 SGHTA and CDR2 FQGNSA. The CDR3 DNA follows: TGTGCCAGCAGCTTAGTTGGCGGCTCAGATACGCAGTATTTT. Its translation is CASSLVGGSDTQYF.

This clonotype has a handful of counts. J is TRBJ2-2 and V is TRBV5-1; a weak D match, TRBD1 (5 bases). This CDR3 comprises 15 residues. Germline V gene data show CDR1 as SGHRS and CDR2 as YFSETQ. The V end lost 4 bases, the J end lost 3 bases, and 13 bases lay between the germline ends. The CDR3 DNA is TGCGCCAGCAGCCTTACCCCGACAGACACCGGGGAGCTGTTTTTT. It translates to CASSLTPTDTGELFF.

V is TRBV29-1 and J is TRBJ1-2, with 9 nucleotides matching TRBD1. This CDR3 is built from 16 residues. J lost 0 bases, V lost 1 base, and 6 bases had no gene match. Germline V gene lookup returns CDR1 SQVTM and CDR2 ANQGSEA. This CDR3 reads CSVEGHGTGTNYGYTF. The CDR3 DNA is TGCAGCGTTGAAGGTCACGGGACAGGGACTAACTATGGCTACACCTTC.

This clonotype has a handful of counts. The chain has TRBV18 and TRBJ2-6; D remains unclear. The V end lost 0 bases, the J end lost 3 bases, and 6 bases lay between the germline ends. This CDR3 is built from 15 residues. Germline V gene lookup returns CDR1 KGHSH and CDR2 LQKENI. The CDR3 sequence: CASSPPDGGANVLTF. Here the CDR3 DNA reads TGTGCCAGCTCACCACCCGATGGTGGGGCCAACGTCCTGACTTTC.

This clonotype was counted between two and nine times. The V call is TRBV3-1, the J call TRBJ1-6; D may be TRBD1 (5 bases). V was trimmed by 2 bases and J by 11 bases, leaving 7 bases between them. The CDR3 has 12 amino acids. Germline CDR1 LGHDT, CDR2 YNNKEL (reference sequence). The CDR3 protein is CASSQSTAPLHF. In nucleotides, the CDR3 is TGTGCCAGCAGCCAATCGACAGCACCCCTCCACTTT. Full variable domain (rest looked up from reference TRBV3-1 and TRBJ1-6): DTAVSQTPKYLVTQMGNDKSIKCEQNLGHDTMYWYKQDSKKFLKIMFSYNNKELIINETVPNRFSPKSPDKAHLNLHINSLELGDSAVYFCASSQSTAPLHFGNGTRLTVT.

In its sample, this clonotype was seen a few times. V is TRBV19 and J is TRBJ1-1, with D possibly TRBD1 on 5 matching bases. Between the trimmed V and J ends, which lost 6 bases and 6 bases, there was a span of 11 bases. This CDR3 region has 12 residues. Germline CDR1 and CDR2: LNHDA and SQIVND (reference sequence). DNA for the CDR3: TGTGCCAGTAGGGGCAGGGCCCCTGAAGCTTTCTTT. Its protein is CASRGRAPEAFF.